The next 5 T cell receptor beta chains were all read from a single sample in a study of T cell repertoires in cytomegalovirus infection. TCRdb itself ran the reads through MiXCR, one entry per CDR3 protein. Of about 920,000 distinct CDR3 sequences detected, roughly 31% appear once; the ten largest clones hold 13%. For these TCRs, the target antigens are not known. Material: cultured CD8+ T cells from PBMCs, obtained from culture after CMV antigen stimulation. The source of these receptors is a human donor in good health (CMV status not recorded). Some clones in this sample may be carry-over from other donors' samples.

V gene TRBV24-1 combines with J gene TRBJ2-2; D not resolved. The V and J ends lost 0 bases and 2 bases respectively, with 6 bases between them. This CDR3 has 15 residues. The germline V gene encodes CDR1 KGHDR and CDR2 SFDVKD. In nucleotides, the CDR3 is TGTGCCACCAGTGATTTGCTACCCAACACCGGGGAGCTGTTTTTT. It encodes CATSDLLPNTGELFF.

The table lists this clonotype with a few counts. The chain is built from TRBV7-9 and TRBJ2-3; maybe TRBD2 (6 bases). The V and J ends lost 5 bases and 4 bases respectively, with 16 bases between them. The CDR3 has 15 residues. Germline CDR1 is SEHNR and CDR2 is FQNEAQ (reference sequence). CDR3 in DNA: TGTGCCAGCAGCCCCCCGGAGGGATCCTCAGATACGCAGTATTTT. Protein: CASSPPEGSSDTQYF.

V is TRBV6-8 and J is TRBJ2-1; D may be TRBD2 (5 bases). Germline CDR1 and CDR2: MNHGY and SAAAGT. V was trimmed by 6 bases and J by 0 bases, leaving 12 bases between them. The CDR3 is 15 amino acids. The CDR3 sequence is CASRSGSSSYNEQFF. The CDR3 nucleotides read TGTGCCAGCAGATCGGGGTCGAGCTCCTACAATGAGCAGTTCTTC.

This clonotype came up many times. This chain's CDR3 is CASSSPGQSTDTQYF. CDR3 coding DNA: TGTGCCAGCAGCTCCCCAGGACAGAGCACAGATACGCAGTATTTT. The J gene is TRBJ2-3, the V gene TRBV7-9; D perhaps matches TRBD1 (6 bases). Per germline, CDR1 SEHNR and CDR2 FQNEAQ (reference sequence). This CDR3 is built from 15 residues. V was pared by 4 bases and J by 0 bases, with 11 bases between.

This clonotype occurred many times. The chain uses TRBV7-6 and TRBJ2-3, with 10 bases matching TRBD2. CDR3 size: 16 residues. Germline loops: CDR1 SGHVS, CDR2 FNYEAQ. Losses at the gene ends were 2 bases for V and 3 bases for J; bases not matched to a gene: 5. DNA for the CDR3: TGTGCCAGCAGCTTACAGCGGGGGGGCCCGACAGATACGCAGTATTTT. As protein: CASSLQRGGPTDTQYF. The full variable domain, in which reference TRBV7-6 and TRBJ2-3 provide the parts outside the CDR3, is GAGVSQSPRYKVTKRGQDVALRCDPISGHVSLYWYRQALGQGPEFLTYFNYEAQQDKSGLPNDRFSAERPEGSISTLTIQRTEQRDSAMYRCASSLQRGGPTDTQYFGPGTRLTVL.